Each of the 7 T cell receptor beta chains below was sequenced from the same sample in a study of Ad26.COV2.S vaccination and SARS-CoV-2 variants. As to treatment: about 20 received Ad26.COV2.S at low or high dose, single or two shots; five or six received placebo; per-sample allocation not given. Specimens were obtained on day 63 following the first vaccine or placebo injection. Sequencing used immunoSEQ multiplex PCR; TCRdb keeps in-frame clones, though not all of them. The profile covers approximately 340,000 clones, with about 88% appearing a single time and around 3% taken by the ten largest. Sequencing used peripheral blood, obtained in a trial of Ad26.COV2.S vaccine versus placebo. The receptors stem from a person aged 18-60 years who received the Ad26.COV2.S COVID-19 vaccine or a placebo.

The gene calls are TRBV7-7 and TRBJ2-1, with D possibly matching TRBD1 (6 bases). The CDR3 extends over 13 amino acids. CDR1 is SSHAT and CDR2 is FNYEAQ in the germline V gene (reference sequence). With 5 bases removed from V and 9 bases from J, the gap between germline ends came to 14 bases. CDR3 sequence reads: CASSPRQEGEQFF. The CDR3, as DNA: TGTGCCAGCAGCCCCCGACAGGAAGGTGAGCAGTTCTTC.

The chain recombines TRBV3-1 (or the pseudogene TRBV3-2) with TRBJ2-7, with 7 positions matching TRBD2. Germline CDR1 and CDR2: LGHDT and YNNKEL (reference sequence). Trimming removed 5 bases from V and 2 bases from J; junction bases left unmatched: 9. This CDR3 has 15 residues. DNA of the CDR3: TGTGCCAGCAGCTCCTCGCGGGGGTGGGCCTACGAGCAGTACTTC. This sequence encodes CASSSSRGWAYEQYF.

This chain connects TRBV29-1 to TRBJ1-1; TRBD1 matches at 7 bases. The V and J ends lost 6 bases and 4 bases, in that order; junction bases with no gene match: 8. Germline lookup yields CDR1 SQVTM and CDR2 ANQGSEA. The CDR3 loop spans 13 amino acids. CDR3 in DNA: TGCAGCGTGAATCAGGGGGACGCCACTGAAGCTTTCTTT. Protein sequence: CSVNQGDATEAFF.

V usage is TRBV2 and J usage is TRBJ2-7; possibly TRBD1 or TRBD2 for D (7 bases each). CDR1 and CDR2 from the germline V gene are SNHLY and FYNNEI. The CDR3 is 12 residues long. Trimming shortened V by 8 bases and J by 6 bases, and 14 bases separated the two germline ends. The CDR3: CASSGGGVEQYF. For the CDR3, the DNA is TGTGCCAGCTCAGGGGGGGGAGTCGAGCAGTACTTC.

This clone came up a few times. The chain links TRBV6-5 to TRBJ1-2; possible D gene TRBD1, 5 bases. The CDR3 has 14 residues. From germline, CDR1 is MNHEY and CDR2 SVGAGI. V lost 4 bases, J lost 6 bases, and 15 bases lay in between. CDR3 sequence (DNA): TGTGCCAGCAGTTCCCTCGGCCTCAGGGATGGCTACACCTTC. Its translation: CASSSLGLRDGYTF.

The genes are TRBV29-1 and TRBJ1-1, with 11 bases aligning to TRBD1. The CDR3 has 21 amino acids. With 4 bases clipped from V and 0 bases from J, the junction kept 22 bases outside the gene matches. Germline loops: CDR1 SQVTM, CDR2 ANQGSEA. DNA for the CDR3: TGCAGCGTTGGGACAGGGGGCGCGGGGGGGACGTCAATACTAATGAACACTGAAGCTTTCTTT. Amino acid sequence: CSVGTGGAGGTSILMNTEAFF.

The J gene is TRBJ2-3, the V gene TRBV4-1; D is possibly TRBD2 (6 bases). CDR1 is MGHRA and CDR2 is YSYEKL in the germline V gene. This CDR3 contains 15 residues. Trimming shortened V by 0 bases and J by 7 bases, and 14 bases separated the two germline ends. The DNA of the CDR3 is TGCGCCAGCAGCCAAGATCTGGGGGGAGTATATACGCAGTATTTT. Translation gives CASSQDLGGVYTQYF.